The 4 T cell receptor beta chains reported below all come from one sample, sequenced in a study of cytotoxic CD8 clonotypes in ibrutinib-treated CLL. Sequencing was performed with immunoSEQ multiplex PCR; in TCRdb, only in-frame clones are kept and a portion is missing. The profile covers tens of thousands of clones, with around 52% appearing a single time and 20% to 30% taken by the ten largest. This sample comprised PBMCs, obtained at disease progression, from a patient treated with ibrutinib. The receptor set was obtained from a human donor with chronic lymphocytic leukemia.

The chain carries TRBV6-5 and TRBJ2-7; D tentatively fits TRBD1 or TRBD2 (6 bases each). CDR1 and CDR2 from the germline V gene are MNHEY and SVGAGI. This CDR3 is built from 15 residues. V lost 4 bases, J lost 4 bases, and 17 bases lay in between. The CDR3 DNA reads TGTGCCAGCAGTTCCTCGGGGGCGGGGTCTTACGAGCAGTACTTC. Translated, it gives CASSSSGAGSYEQYF.

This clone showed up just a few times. The CDR3 nucleotides are TGTGCCAGCAGCTTAAATCTAGCGGAGGGAGATACGCAGTATTTT. Translated, it gives CASSLNLAEGDTQYF. The chain has TRBV7-3 and TRBJ2-3; 7 bases align to TRBD2. CDR3 size: 15 residues. V dropped 1 base and J dropped 5; count of bases not matched to a gene: 6. CDR1 is SGHTA, CDR2 FQGTGA, per germline.

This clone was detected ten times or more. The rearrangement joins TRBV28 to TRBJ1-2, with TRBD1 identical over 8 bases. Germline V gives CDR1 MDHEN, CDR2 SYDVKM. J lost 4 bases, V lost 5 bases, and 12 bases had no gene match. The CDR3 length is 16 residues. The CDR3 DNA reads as TGTGCCAGCAGTCATGGGTTCGGGACAGGCCTCTATGGCTACACCTTC. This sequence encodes CASSHGFGTGLYGYTF.

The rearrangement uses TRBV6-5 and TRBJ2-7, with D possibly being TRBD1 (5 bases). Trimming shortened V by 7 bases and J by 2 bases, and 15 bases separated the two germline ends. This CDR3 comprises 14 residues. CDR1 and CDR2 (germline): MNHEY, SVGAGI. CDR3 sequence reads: CASILRAGPYEQYF. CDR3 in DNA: TGTGCCAGCATCTTACGGGCAGGGCCCTACGAGCAGTACTTC.